This T cell receptor (beta chain) was documented in a study of response to subunit inactivated influenza vaccine. Using its own MiXCR run on the RT-PCR reads, TCRdb lists one record per CDR3 protein. The sample has about 620,000 distinct CDR3 sequences, 10% to 15% seen once. Trimming removed 3 bases at V and 3 bases at J, with 16 bases between. The CDR3 is 15 amino acids. CDR1 and CDR2 from the germline V gene are SQVTM and ANQGSEA. Study-wide findings and caveats: T cells newly recruited by each seasonal influenza vaccination are few, the authors suggested.

About this clonotype: Its target is unknown.

The chain combines TRBV29-1 with TRBJ2-3, with TRBD2 as a possible D gene (6 bases). This sequence originates from a man aged 50-60 years who received an inactivated influenza vaccine. Material: PBMCs from blood, obtained on the day of vaccination. The CDR3 here is CSVEPGRQPTDTQYF. The CDR3 region has the DNA TGCAGCGTTGAGCCCGGGAGACAGCCGACAGATACGCAGTATTTT.